This TCR beta chain was captured in a study of untreated major depressive disorder (dated by TCRdb to 2016 to 2019). Study-wide context: In this cross-sectional case-control comparison, antidepressant-free major depressive disorder patients and individually matched non-depressed controls were compared on T cell phenotype and TCR repertoire. The sequencing was a follow-up to the differences in Vbeta 5.1, Vbeta 11 and Vbeta 22 usage that flow cytometry had picked up across the whole cohort. What the work shows at the level of the full study, not this receptor alone: Because of the strict matching and exclusion criteria, the study sample was comparatively small, which limits how generalizable the findings are. Sequencing confirmed higher TRBV05-01 (Vbeta 5.1) usage among CD4+ T cells of depressed patients than controls, with p = 0.040 in a one-tailed test. In the sequencing data, TRBV25-01 and TRBV02-01 usage matched the flow-cytometry pattern but was not statistically significant. The top five TRBV05-01 clones in every sequenced subject were all private clones. For the sequencing comparisons, one-tailed planned tests were applied to only three Vbeta families that had been selected in advance.

As encoded in the germline V gene, CDR1 is LGHNT while CDR2 is FRNRAP. Including the terminal cysteine and phenylalanine, the CDR3 comprises 12 residues. The entry retains the CDR3 DNA only, 36 bases that are in frame from base 1. V was cut back by 6 bases and J by 8 bases, leaving a gap of 10 bases between them. About this clone itself: Its antigen target is currently unknown. Base quality data are lacking; no much larger clone is found one base away.

The Qiagen DNeasy Blood and Tissue Kit was used to extract total genomic DNA from the purified CD4+ T cells. Following immunoSEQ immunosequencing protocols, the TCRbeta CDR3 region, as defined by IMGT, was amplified and sequenced. Per the original workflow: Raw sequence data were preprocessed by the immunoSEQ service for PCR and sequencing error correction. Data were loaded into the immunoSEQ Analyzer and further analyzed with VDJtools v1.0.7. The paired Wilcoxon signed-rank test was used to test for differences between patients and controls. This is the immuneACCESS table as TCRdb keeps it, with only in-frame sequences that have V and J called. A part of the clones is gone; compared with another copy, unresolved V genes explain less than half, and the rest is unexplained. D and trimming were read from the DNA, whereas the V and J calls and clone size are those reported in that table. The sample yields approximately 12,000 clones; 75% to 95% were counted once. More than 1.5% of the sample comes from the top ten.

Each depressed patient was matched pairwise with a non-depressed control on sex, age, current smoking status and body mass index. European descent was reported for all participants. Patients were diagnosed with major depressive disorder by DSM-IV criteria and had a Hamilton Rating Scale for Depression score of 18 or higher. Before enrollment, patients had taken no psychiatric medication, antidepressants included, for at least 8 weeks. Among the patients, depression severity spanned the moderate-to-severe range. Participants were excluded if they had major medical conditions, Axis I/II comorbidities, regular medication or illicit drug use, or weekly alcohol intake above 100 g. From each participant, about 30 ml of peripheral blood was collected into EDTA tubes. Thawed PBMCs underwent magnetic negative selection with the BD IMag Human CD4 T Lymphocyte Enrichment Set to purify CD4+ T cells. Flow cytometry confirmed that the CD4+ enrichment method typically gave around 94% purity. A subgroup of 4 or 5 case-control pairs, chosen blind to the chemokine receptor expression and flow-cytometric repertoire skewing results, underwent TCRbeta sequencing. All blood samples were drawn in the morning at 8:00 a.m., and PBMCs were separated by Ficoll-Hypaque gradient centrifugation. PBMCs were cryopreserved by gradual cooling to -80°C and stored in liquid nitrogen until assayed.

Source material: CD4+ T cells from PBMCs. The chain is made from TRBV12-5 and TRBJ2-2; confidence is insufficient to name the D gene. This clonotype was sampled from a woman aged 30 to 39 with major depressive disorder. The CDR3 reads CASGWLRGELFF. Read as DNA, the sequence is TGTGCTAGTGGCTGGTTACGGGGGGAGCTGTTTTTT.